This is a list of T cell receptor beta chains from one sample in a study of cytomegalovirus exposure and HLA in healthy donors. This table comes from immunoSEQ multiplex PCR, and its TCRdb copy is limited to in-frame clones, with some not included. The sample has about 120,000 clones, around a tenth seen once. Specimen: PBMCs. The receptor source for this set is a man aged 25-45 years in good health and CMV-seronegative. The CDR3 runs from the conserved cysteine through the conserved F or W. Fields, in order: J gene, clone size, D gene, CDR3 length, V gene, CDR3 DNA, CDR3 protein. A D gene is named only where the DNA matches it firmly. Clone size appears in some rows only: once, few, many, or a class for an expanded clone.

>TRBJ2-7|few|TRBD1|14|TRBV6-5
TGTGCCAGCAGCTCCGGGACAGCATTCTACGAGCAGTACTTC
CASSSGTAFYEQYF
>TRBJ2-3|few|.|14|TRBV5-4
TGTGCCAGCAGCCCGGGGACTAGCACAGATACGCAGTATTTT
CASSPGTSTDTQYF
>TRBJ2-2|few|.|15|TRBV6-1
TGTGCCAGCAGGTTAGAGAGCGGGCGAACCGGGGAGCTGTTTTTT
CASRLESGRTGELFF
>TRBJ2-3|.|TRBD2|15|TRBV5-1
TGCGCCAGCAGCCACGGGGGGATGGGAGGCGATACGCAGTATTTT
CASSHGGMGGDTQYF
>TRBJ2-7|few|.|13|TRBV10-1
TGCGCCAGCAGTGAGTCTAGCGTCTCTGAGCAGTACTTC
CASSESSVSEQYF
>TRBJ2-7|.|TRBD2|16|TRBV14
TGTGCCAGCAGCCAAGGAAGGGCGGGGGTTCCCTACGAGCAGTACTTC
CASSQGRAGVPYEQYF
>TRBJ2-5|few|.|13|TRBV5-4
TGTGCCAGCAGCTGGGGAGAGCAAGAGACCCAGTACTTC
CASSWGEQETQYF
>TRBJ2-5|.|.|13|TRBV5-8
TGTGCCAGCAGCCAAACGGGACAAGAGACCCAGTACTTC
CASSQTGQETQYF
>TRBJ2-1|few|TRBD2|16|TRBV19
TGTGCCAGTAGTATTCTAGCGGGATCCCCTATCAATGAGCAGTTCTTC
CASSILAGSPINEQFF
>TRBJ2-7|.|.|14|TRBV4-1
TGCGCCAGCAGCCAGGAAAAACAGGTCTACGAGCAGTACTTC
CASSQEKQVYEQYF
>TRBJ2-7|.|.|13|TRBV11-3
TGTGCCAGCAGCTCCAGGGATCCCTACGAGCAGTACTTC
CASSSRDPYEQYF
>TRBJ2-3|.|.|15|TRBV5-1
TGCGCCAGCAGCCTCTCGGCAGGGGGCACAGATACGCAGTATTTT
CASSLSAGGTDTQYF
>TRBJ2-7|.|TRBD1|16|TRBV11-3
TGTGCCAGCAGCTTAGAATCGGGACAGGGGAACTACGAGCAGTACTTC
CASSLESGQGNYEQYF
>TRBJ2-1|.|TRBD2|16|TRBV9
TGTGCCAGCAGCGGGGGACTAGCGGGGGGTCTCATCGAGCAGTTCTTC
CASSGGLAGGLIEQFF
>TRBJ2-2|.|.|14|TRBV10-2
TGCGCCAGCAGTGAGCAGGCTCCCCGCGGGGAGCTGTTTTTT
CASSEQAPRGELFF
>TRBJ2-1|few|.|17|TRBV21-1
TGTGCCAGCAGCAAAGCTCCCCCGGACTCCCTCACCAATGAGCAGTTCTTC
CASSKAPPDSLTNEQFF
>TRBJ1-2|.|.|11|TRBV5-6
TGTGCCAGCAGCTCCGGTTTAGGCTACACCTTC
CASSSGLGYTF
>TRBJ2-3|.|.|12|TRBV7-6
TGTGCCAGCACCTCCGCGGCAGATACGCAGTATTTT
CASTSAADTQYF
>TRBJ2-1|few|.|12|TRBV18
TGTGCCAGCTCACAACAGGTCGATGAGCAGTTCTTC
CASSQQVDEQFF
>TRBJ2-3|.|.|17|TRBV6-1
TGTGCCAGCAGTGAAGCGGGTCCGGCGGCTCGCACAGATACGCAGTATTTT
CASSEAGPAARTDTQYF
>TRBJ2-3|few|.|15|TRBV25-1
TGTGCCAGCAGTCCTGGACAGCCTAGCACAGATACGCAGTATTTT
CASSPGQPSTDTQYF
>TRBJ2-7|.|.|15|TRBV29-1
TGCAGCGCCATCACTTTGGGGGCCACTTTCTACGAGCAGTACTTC
CSAITLGATFYEQYF